Each of the 15 T cell receptor beta chains below was sequenced from the same sample in a study of blood T cell repertoires in COVID-19. Assay: immunoSEQ multiplex PCR; the TCRdb copy retains only in-frame clones and omits some. The sample has roughly 250,000 clones, under 90% seen once. The specimen sequenced was peripheral blood. These receptors originate from a human donor in a cohort sampled during active COVID-19.

This rearrangement joins TRBV3-1 (or the pseudogene TRBV3-2) to TRBJ2-7; TRBD2 might be the D (5 bases). Germline CDR1 LGHDT, CDR2 YNNKEL (reference sequence). V lost 2 bases and J 7 bases, leaving 9 bases between the germline ends. CDR3 length equals 12 residues. CDR3 sequence: CASSQPTGEQYF. The CDR3 nucleotides are TGTGCCAGCAGCCAACCAACGGGGGAGCAGTACTTC.

Remarks on this clone: The identical CDR3 is also encoded by other nucleotide sequences in the sample. J is TRBJ2-7 and V is TRBV6-5; D remains ambiguous. Trimming pared 0 bases from V and 2 bases from J, leaving 8 bases between. CDR3 length: 14 amino acids. Germline V gene sequence: CDR1 MNHEY, CDR2 SVGAGI. This CDR3 is CASSYSRLAYEQYF. CDR3 bases: TGTGCCAGCAGTTACTCGAGATTAGCCTACGAGCAGTACTTC.

The rearrangement links TRBV6-5 to TRBJ1-5; no reliable D call. This CDR3 has 14 amino acids. V shed 6 bases and J shed 4 bases, with 13 bases lying between them. Germline values: CDR1 MNHEY, CDR2 SVGAGI. The CDR3 sequence is CASSLRVQNQPQHF. The CDR3 DNA sequence: TGTGCCAGCAGCCTACGGGTTCAGAATCAGCCCCAGCATTTT.

CDR3 protein: CASMGSGGETQYF. The DNA of the CDR3 is TGTGCCAGCATGGGTAGCGGTGGGGAGACCCAGTACTTC. J is TRBJ2-5 and V is TRBV2; weak D call: TRBD2 (6 bases). The CDR3 sequence is 13 residues long. Germline V gene sequence: CDR1 SNHLY, CDR2 FYNNEI. Trimming removed 7 bases from V and 5 bases from J, with 14 bases in between.

The V call is TRBV7-9, the J call TRBJ2-1; 7 positions agree with TRBD2. The germline gives CDR1 SEHNR, CDR2 FQNEAQ (reference sequence). This CDR3 is 18 amino acids long. Trimming at V came to 5 bases and at J to 6 bases, leaving 19 bases not matched to a gene. The CDR3 here is CASSEGLGLAGTVNEQFF. The CDR3 nucleotides are TGTGCCAGCAGCGAAGGACTAGGTTTGGCTGGAACTGTCAATGAGCAGTTCTTC.

This rearrangement joins TRBV7-2 to TRBJ1-5, with D possibly being TRBD1 (6 bases). CDR3 length: 14 residues. Germline-derived CDR1 and CDR2 are SGHTA and FQGNSA. Between the trimmed V and J ends, which lost 9 bases and 2 bases, there was a span of 14 bases. The CDR3 region has the DNA TGTGCCAGTTGGGCAGGGGTAGGCAATCAGCCCCAGCATTTT. Translated: CASWAGVGNQPQHF. The full variable domain, in which reference TRBV7-2 and TRBJ1-5 provide the parts outside the CDR3, is GAGVSQSPSNKVTEKGKDVELRCDPISGHTALYWYRQSLGQGLEFLIYFQGNSAPDKSGLPSDRFSAERTGGSVSTLTIQRTQQEDSAVYLCASWAGVGNQPQHFGDGTRLSIL.

This clone has only a few counts. This chain uses TRBV6-5 with TRBJ2-5; TRBD1 matches at 7 bases. The CDR3 sequence is 13 residues long. V shed 8 bases and J 2 bases; nucleotides not matched to a gene: 5. Germline V gives CDR1 MNHEY, CDR2 SVGAGI. The CDR3 DNA reads as TGTGCCAGCCCCCGGGACAGTCAAGAGACCCAGTACTTC. This encodes CASPRDSQETQYF.

This clone was seen only a few times. The chain uses TRBV5-1 and TRBJ2-5; 13 positions match TRBD2. Germline V gene lookup returns CDR1 SGHRS and CDR2 YFSETQ. V shed 4 bases and J 5 bases; nucleotides not matched to a gene: 5. The CDR3 is 15 residues long. The CDR3 spells CASSPGLAGVETQYF. The CDR3 DNA sequence: TGCGCCAGCAGCCCCGGACTAGCGGGGGTCGAGACCCAGTACTTC.

This chain connects TRBV4-2 to TRBJ2-3, with TRBD1 matching 9 bases. CDR1 and CDR2 from the germline V gene are LGHNA and YNFKEQ. The CDR3 totals 14 residues. Trimming removed 4 bases from V and 7 bases from J; junction bases left unmatched: 6. CDR3 bases: TGTGCCAGCAGCCGAGGGACAGGGAGGCATACGCAGTATTTT. This translates into CASSRGTGRHTQYF.

The chain combines TRBV11-3 with TRBJ1-2, with a possible D match to TRBD1 (6 bases). The length of the CDR3 is 14 residues. V lost 6 bases and J lost 6, with 17 bases in between. Germline values: CDR1 SGHNT, CDR2 YENEEA. DNA for the CDR3: TGTGCCAGCAGTTCCAGACAGGATGATGATGGCTACACCTTC. It specifies CASSSRQDDDGYTF.

The chain couples TRBV11-2 to TRBJ2-7, with TRBD2 matching 11 bases. Trimming at V came to 1 base and at J to 2 bases, leaving 4 bases not matched to a gene. The CDR3 is made up of 16 amino acids. Germline V lookup: CDR1 SGHAT, CDR2 FQNNGV. CDR3 protein: CASSLVGTSGAYEQYF. CDR3 DNA: TGTGCCAGCAGCTTAGTGGGGACTAGCGGTGCCTACGAGCAGTACTTC.

The chain couples TRBV5-1 to TRBJ2-7; 9 bases are a match to TRBD1. The CDR3 contains 13 residues. The germline V gene has CDR1 SGHRS and CDR2 YFSETQ. The V segment lost 3 bases and the J segment 3 bases; nucleotides outside the gene matches: 1. The CDR3 loop is CASSWGQGYEQYF. In DNA form, the CDR3 reads TGCGCCAGCAGCTGGGGACAGGGCTACGAGCAGTACTTC.

The V gene is TRBV6-2 or TRBV6-3, the J gene TRBJ1-6, with D unclear. Looked up from germline, CDR1 is MNHEY and CDR2 is SVGEGT. V lost 2 bases and J lost 13, with 15 bases in between. The CDR3 covers 14 residues. For the CDR3, the DNA is TGTGCCAGCAGTTACGGGCGGGGTTTGTTGCCCCTCCACTTT. It translates to CASSYGRGLLPLHF.

This clone was observed once. At the DNA level, this CDR3 is encoded by other sequences in the same sample as well. CDR3 nucleotide sequence: TGTGCCAGCAGCCAAGCTGGCGAGACCCAGTACTTC. It specifies CASSQAGETQYF. V and J are TRBV3-1 (or the pseudogene TRBV3-2) and TRBJ2-5; D ambiguous. The CDR3 contains 12 residues. Germline V CDR1 and CDR2: LGHDT, YNNKEL (reference sequence). Trimming took off 1 base at V and 5 bases at J, with 5 bases between the two ends.

This chain links TRBV19 with TRBJ2-1; 10 bases line up with TRBD1. The CDR3 extends over 18 amino acids. The J segment lost 5 bases and the V segment lost 3 bases, leaving 13 bases of the junction unmatched. CDR1 and CDR2 (germline): LNHDA, SQIVND (reference sequence). The CDR3 protein is CASSIDPFGTGENNEQFF. CDR3 nucleotide sequence: TGTGCCAGTAGTATTGATCCCTTCGGGACAGGGGAAAACAATGAGCAGTTCTTC.